Presented here are 8 T cell receptor beta chains from one specimen sequenced in a study of blood T cell repertoires in COVID-19. Produced via immunoSEQ multiplex PCR; TCRdb's table is partial and in-frame only. Among about 37,000 clones listed, about 90% were seen once. Source material: peripheral blood. Receptor source: a human donor in a cohort sampled during active COVID-19.

This chain connects TRBV11-2 to TRBJ2-1; 10 positions match TRBD2. In germline, CDR1 is SGHAT, CDR2 FQNNGV. CDR3 length equals 16 residues. V trimming: 3 bases; J trimming: 10 bases; junction bases outside the gene matches: 12. The CDR3 reads CASSFSSGGAFKEQFF. DNA of the CDR3: TGTGCCAGCAGCTTCTCCAGCGGGGGGGCTTTCAAAGAGCAGTTCTTC. The whole variable domain, remainder taken from reference TRBV11-2 and TRBJ2-1, is EAGVAQSPRYKIIEKRQSVAFWCNPISGHATLYWYQQILGQGPKLLIQFQNNGVVDDSQLPKDRFSAERLKGVDSTLKIQPAKLEDSAVYLCASSFSSGGAFKEQFFGPGTRLTVL.

The chain links TRBV5-4 to TRBJ2-3; weak D call: TRBD2 (5 bases). Germline V gene data show CDR1 as SGHNT and CDR2 as YYREEE (reference sequence). The CDR3 loop spans 13 amino acids. V was trimmed by 4 bases and J by 6 bases, leaving 12 bases between them. CDR3 amino acids: CASSLDYSDTQYF. The CDR3 DNA reads TGTGCCAGCAGCCTAGACTACTCGGATACGCAGTATTTT.

The genes are TRBV2 and TRBJ1-5; a possible D gene is TRBD1 (5 bases). Germline CDR1 SNHLY, CDR2 FYNNEI. This CDR3 is 14 amino acids long. V lost 6 bases and J 4 bases, leaving 13 bases between the germline ends. The CDR3 spells CASRYSTGNQPQHF. Here the CDR3 DNA reads TGTGCCAGCAGGTATTCAACAGGAAATCAGCCCCAGCATTTT.

The chain combines TRBV5-1 with TRBJ2-5; no definite D call. V lost 4 bases and J lost 0, with 16 bases in between. The germline V gene has CDR1 SGHRS and CDR2 YFSETQ. The CDR3 extends over 16 amino acids. CDR3 DNA sequence: TGCGCCAGCAGCGTGACTGGGTCCTCGTACCAAGAGACCCAGTACTTC. This encodes CASSVTGSSYQETQYF.

This clone was seen more than once but under ten times. The chain links TRBV6-6 to TRBJ1-5, with D possibly TRBD1 on 5 matching bases. The CDR3 consists of 17 residues. Trimming took off 5 bases at V and 5 bases at J, with 22 bases between the two ends. Germline V CDR1 and CDR2: MNHNY, SVGAGI (reference sequence). CDR3 DNA sequence: TGTGCCAGCAGTCTGACCGCAGGGAATAGATTGGATCAGCCCCAGCATTTT. Protein: CASSLTAGNRLDQPQHF.

The rearrangement joins TRBV6-5 to TRBJ1-5; 8 bases fit TRBD1. This CDR3 comprises 15 residues. Germline assignment: CDR1 MNHEY and CDR2 SVGAGI. The trim removed 7 bases at V and 2 bases at J, leaving 7 bases unmatched. This CDR3 reads CASKDGQGGNQPQHF. In DNA form, the CDR3 reads TGTGCCAGCAAAGACGGACAGGGAGGCAATCAGCCCCAGCATTTT.

Here the CDR3 DNA reads TGTGCCAGCAGTTACTCGCCGACAGGGCTCTATGAGCAGTTCTTC. Residues: CASSYSPTGLYEQFF. J is TRBJ2-1 and V is TRBV6-5, with 7 nucleotides matching TRBD1. The V segment lost 0 bases and the J segment 8 bases; nucleotides outside the gene matches: 7. CDR1 and CDR2 from the germline V gene are MNHEY and SVGAGI. The CDR3 totals 15 residues.

The chain combines TRBV18 with TRBJ1-4; weak D call: TRBD1 (5 bases). Germline lookup yields CDR1 KGHSH and CDR2 LQKENI. The CDR3 extends over 16 amino acids. V shed 4 bases and J shed 4 bases, with 16 bases lying between them. The chain's CDR3 is CASSQQEAQSNEKLFF. The CDR3 DNA sequence: TGTGCCAGCTCACAACAGGAAGCCCAAAGTAATGAAAAACTGTTTTTT.